Listed below are T cell receptor beta chains from one sample, sequenced in a study of radiation and T cells in renal cell carcinoma. The data were produced by immunoSEQ multiplex PCR, yet TCRdb's version contains in-frame clones alone and is incomplete. Here the sample spans roughly 130,000 clones, more than 75% being singletons. The input for sequencing was blood, taken from a patient whose treatment included radiotherapy and nephrectomy. The receptors were sampled from a woman between 65 and 79 years old with renal cell carcinoma. Both conserved end residues are part of each CDR3. A D gene is named only where the DNA matches it firmly. Not every row has a clone size; where given, it reads once, few, many or a size class.

D gene	clone size	V gene	J gene	CDR3 DNA	CDR3 protein
NA	NA	TRBV11-2	TRBJ2-7	TGTGCCAGCAGCTTCCCCGGGGTAGCGTACGAGCAGTACTTC	CASSFPGVAYEQYF
NA	few	TRBV2	TRBJ1-1	TGTGCCAGCAGTGGACAGGCGGGAACTGAAGCTTTCTTT	CASSGQAGTEAFF
NA	NA	TRBV7-9	TRBJ2-3	TGTGCCAGCAGCTTAGGAAGGGATCCATCCTTCACAGATACGCAGTATTTT	CASSLGRDPSFTDTQYF
NA	NA	TRBV7-9	TRBJ1-1	TGTGCCAGCAGCTTAGGAGGGGGGTTTAAGGAAGCTTTCTTT	CASSLGGGFKEAFF
TRBD1	once	TRBV2	TRBJ2-7	TGTGCCAGCAGTGGAGGACAGGGTTACGAGCAGTACTTC	CASSGGQGYEQYF
NA	NA	TRBV29-1	TRBJ1-5	TGCAGCGTTGGCCAGACGCATCAGCCCCAGCATTTT	CSVGQTHQPQHF
TRBD2	NA	TRBV18	TRBJ2-1	TGTGCCAGCCAAGCGGGGGATTTCTACAATGAGCAGTTCTTC	CASQAGDFYNEQFF
TRBD1	NA	TRBV19	TRBJ1-4	TGTGCCAGTAGTTTTCAGGGGGCTGGCGAAAAACTGTTTTTT	CASSFQGAGEKLFF
TRBD1	NA	TRBV7-2	TRBJ1-1	TGTGCCAGCAGCCCCTGGACAGGGGACACTGAAGCTTTCTTT	CASSPWTGDTEAFF
NA	NA	TRBV5-8	TRBJ1-1	TGTGCCAGCAGCTTGCGGGGCTTAGGAACTGAAGCTTTCTTT	CASSLRGLGTEAFF
NA	NA	TRBV4-3	TRBJ2-1	TGCGCCAGCAGCCAGGCGGGGGCCCGCAATGAGCAGTTCTTC	CASSQAGARNEQFF
TRBD1	NA	TRBV6-5	TRBJ1-2	TGTGCCAGCAGTGTCGGACAGGGATTTCGGTATGGCTACACCTTC	CASSVGQGFRYGYTF
NA	few	TRBV7-2	TRBJ1-3	TGTGCCAGCAGCTTTGGGACGAGCTCTGGAAACACCATATATTTT	CASSFGTSSGNTIYF
NA	NA	TRBV15	TRBJ2-1	TGTGCCACCAGCAGAGGCGGGAAAAGCTCCTACAATGAGCAGTTCTTC	CATSRGGKSSYNEQFF
TRBD2	NA	TRBV11-2	TRBJ2-1	TGTGCCAGCAGCTGGGGGGGAGGGAGCTCCTACAATGAGCAGTTCTTC	CASSWGGGSSYNEQFF
NA	NA	TRBV5-8	TRBJ1-1	TGTGCCAGCAGGGCAGGGTATCGCCTTACGAACACTGAAGCTTTCTTT	CASRAGYRLTNTEAFF
TRBD1	NA	TRBV19	TRBJ2-1	TGTGCCAGTAGTATTAGCGGGACAGGGGTCTTCAATGAGCAGTTCTTC	CASSISGTGVFNEQFF
NA	NA	TRBV7-9	TRBJ1-1	TGTGCCAGCAGCTTAGCCGGGTCGGGGCCTGAAGCTTTCTTT	CASSLAGSGPEAFF
NA	NA	TRBV7-2	TRBJ1-1	TGTGCCAGCAGCTTAGCCCAGACTGAGGGCGCTGAAGCTTTCTTT	CASSLAQTEGAEAFF
TRBD1	NA	TRBV19	TRBJ1-1	TGTGCCAGTAGTATCCAGGGGGCAATGAACACTGAAGCTTTCTTT	CASSIQGAMNTEAFF
NA	few	TRBV19	TRBJ1-4	TGTGCCAGCAGACAGGTGGACAGTGAAAAACTGTTTTTT	CASRQVDSEKLFF
NA	NA	TRBV6-5	TRBJ1-4	TGTGCCAGCAACTTAGGGCAGGCGTCGACTGAAAAACTGTTTTTT	CASNLGQASTEKLFF
NA	NA	TRBV11-3	TRBJ2-7	TGTGCCAGCAGCTTAGAATGGGGGGCGCAGGGGCAGTACTTC	CASSLEWGAQGQYF
NA	once	TRBV20-1	TRBJ1-2	TGCAGTGCTAGGCTGGCAGGGGGCTACACCTTC	CSARLAGGYTF
NA	NA	TRBV6-4	TRBJ2-1	TGTGCCAGCAGTCCCACGCCGACCGGGACTCTAAAAAATGAGCAGTTCTTC	CASSPTPTGTLKNEQFF
TRBD1	NA	TRBV14	TRBJ1-4	TGTGCCAGCAGCCCCCGACAGGGGGTCGGCGAAAAACTGTTTTTT	CASSPRQGVGEKLFF
TRBD2	NA	TRBV13	TRBJ2-1	TGTGCCAGCAGACAATACCGGGGGCTAGCGGGGGCCTCCCGGGACAATGAGCAGTTCTTC	CASRQYRGLAGASRDNEQFF
NA	NA	TRBV9	TRBJ2-3	TGTGCCAGCAGCGTAGCTAGGGAGGATACGCAGTATTTT	CASSVAREDTQYF
NA	NA	TRBV30	TRBJ2-7	TGTGCCTGGATACGGGCAGGGACCTCCTACGAGCAGTACTTC	CAWIRAGTSYEQYF
TRBD2	NA	TRBV29-1	TRBJ2-6	TGCAGCGTTGAAGACACAGTACAAGCGGGGTTATCTGGGGCCAACGTCCTGACTTTC	CSVEDTVQAGLSGANVLTF
NA	NA	TRBV7-9	TRBJ1-1	TGTGCCAGCAGCCCCCCCGGGGGGACAGCTTTCTTT	CASSPPGGTAFF
TRBD2	NA	TRBV29-1	TRBJ2-2	TGCAGCGTGGGAAGCGGGGGGGCGGACACCGGGGAGCTGTTTTTT	CSVGSGGADTGELFF
NA	NA	TRBV6-1	TRBJ1-1	TGTGCCAGCATCGGGTGGGGTGAAGCTTTCTTT	CASIGWGEAFF
TRBD2	NA	TRBV19	TRBJ2-5	TGTGCCTCGGGGGGGCAAGAGACCCAGTACTTC	CASGGQETQYF
TRBD1	NA	TRBV7-2	TRBJ2-5	TGTGCCAGCAGCTTAGCGGCTGGGACAGGGCAAGAGACCCAGTACTTC	CASSLAAGTGQETQYF
NA	NA	TRBV5-6	TRBJ2-1	TGTGCCAGCAGCAAAGAGGGGCCGGGCTACAATGAGCAGTTCTTC	CASSKEGPGYNEQFF
NA	once	TRBV18	TRBJ1-1	TGTGCCAGCTCACCACTGGGGGGACTGAACACTGAAGCTTTCTTT	CASSPLGGLNTEAFF
NA	once	TRBV18	TRBJ1-2	TGTGCCAGCTCACAGCAACCCCTCTATGGCTACACCTTC	CASSQQPLYGYTF